This TCR beta chain was recovered during a study of CD8 T cells in Susac syndrome. An input of 0.5 to 1 ug of RNA was subjected to reverse transcription using random hexamers. TCRdb reprocessed the immunoSEQ multiplex PCR reads with MiXCR, giving one entry per CDR3 protein. The table includes about 200,000 distinct CDR3 sequences, 95% detected once. The CDR3 is 15 amino acids. Germline V gives CDR1 KGHDR, CDR2 SFDVKD. Trimming stripped 4 bases from V and 2 bases from J, with 13 bases between. Sequenced sample: CD4+ T cells from PBMCs. The chain joins TRBV24-1 to TRBJ2-5; a possible D gene is TRBD2 (5 bases). This sequence originates from a human donor in good health. The CDR3 is CATSDRGPIQETQYF. The CDR3 DNA follows: TGTGCCACCAGTGACCGAGGGCCTATTCAAGAGACCCAGTACTTC.